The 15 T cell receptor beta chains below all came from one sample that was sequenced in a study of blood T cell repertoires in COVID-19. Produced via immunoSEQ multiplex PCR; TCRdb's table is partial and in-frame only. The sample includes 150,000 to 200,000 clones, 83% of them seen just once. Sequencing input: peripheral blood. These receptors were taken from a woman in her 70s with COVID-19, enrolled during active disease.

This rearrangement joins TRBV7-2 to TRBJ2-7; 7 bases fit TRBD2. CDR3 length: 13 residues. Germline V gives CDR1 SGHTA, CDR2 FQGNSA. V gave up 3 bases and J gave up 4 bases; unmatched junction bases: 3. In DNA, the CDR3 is TGTGCCAGCAGCTTCTCGCGGGGGTACGAGCAGTACTTC. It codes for CASSFSRGYEQYF.

CDR3 sequence: CASSPQPSTRGRYNEQFF. The CDR3 DNA follows: TGTGCCAGCAGCCCCCAGCCTAGTACGAGAGGGAGGTACAATGAGCAGTTCTTC. The chain combines TRBV9 with TRBJ2-1; a weak D match, TRBD2 (6 bases). This CDR3 is 18 amino acids long. V was shortened by 4 bases and J by 4 bases, with 24 bases between the two germline ends. From germline, CDR1 is SGDLS and CDR2 YYNGEE.

CDR3 bases: TGTGCCGGCTCGTTTGTTGCCAAAAACATTCAGTACTTC. The encoded protein is CAGSFVAKNIQYF. This chain uses TRBV2 with TRBJ2-4; D gene ambiguous. Germline CDR1 reads SNHLY; CDR2 reads FYNNEI. V lost 11 bases, J lost 1 base, and 12 bases lay in between. The CDR3 sequence is 13 residues long.

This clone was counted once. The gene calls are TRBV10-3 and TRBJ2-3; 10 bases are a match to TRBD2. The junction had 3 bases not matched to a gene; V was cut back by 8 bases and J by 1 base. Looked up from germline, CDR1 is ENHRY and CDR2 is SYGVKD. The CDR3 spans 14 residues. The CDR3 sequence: CAIRAGGGTDTQYF. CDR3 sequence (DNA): TGTGCCATCCGAGCGGGAGGGGGCACAGATACGCAGTATTTT.

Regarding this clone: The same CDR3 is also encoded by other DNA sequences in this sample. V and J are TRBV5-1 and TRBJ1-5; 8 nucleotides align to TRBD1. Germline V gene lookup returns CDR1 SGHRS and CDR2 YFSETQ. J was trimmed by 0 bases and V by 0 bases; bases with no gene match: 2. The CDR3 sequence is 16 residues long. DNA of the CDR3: TGCGCCAGCAGCTTGGAAGGACAGGGTAGCAATCAGCCCCAGCATTTT. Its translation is CASSLEGQGSNQPQHF.

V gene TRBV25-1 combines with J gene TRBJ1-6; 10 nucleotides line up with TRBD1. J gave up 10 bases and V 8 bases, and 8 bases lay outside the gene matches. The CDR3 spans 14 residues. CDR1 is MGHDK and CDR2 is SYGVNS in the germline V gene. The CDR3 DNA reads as TGTGCCAGCGAAAAGACAGGGGGCAGGTCACCCCTCCACTTT. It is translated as CASEKTGGRSPLHF.

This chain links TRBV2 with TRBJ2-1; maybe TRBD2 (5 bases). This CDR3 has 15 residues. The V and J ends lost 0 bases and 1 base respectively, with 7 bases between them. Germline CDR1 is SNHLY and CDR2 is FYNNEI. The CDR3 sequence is CASSEAGVSYNEQFF. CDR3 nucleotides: TGTGCCAGCAGTGAAGCGGGAGTATCCTACAATGAGCAGTTCTTC. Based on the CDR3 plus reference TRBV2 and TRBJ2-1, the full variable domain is EPEVTQTPSHQVTQMGQEVILRCVPISNHLYFYWYRQILGQKVEFLVSFYNNEISEKSEIFDDQFSVERPDGSNFTLKIRSTKLEDSAMYFCASSEAGVSYNEQFFGPGTRLTVL.

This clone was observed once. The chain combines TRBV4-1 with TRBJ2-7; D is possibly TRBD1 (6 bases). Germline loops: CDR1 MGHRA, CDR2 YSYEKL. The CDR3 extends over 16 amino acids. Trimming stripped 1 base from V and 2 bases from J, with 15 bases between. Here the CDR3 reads CASSQGFVTGAYEQYF. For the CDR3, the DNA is TGCGCCAGCAGCCAAGGATTTGTGACAGGAGCCTACGAGCAGTACTTC.

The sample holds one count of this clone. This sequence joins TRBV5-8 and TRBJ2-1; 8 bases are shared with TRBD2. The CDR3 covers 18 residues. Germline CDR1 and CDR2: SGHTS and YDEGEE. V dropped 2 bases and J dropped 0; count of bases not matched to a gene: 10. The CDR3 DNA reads TGTGCCAGCAGCTTCCTTAGCGGGACCCTCCTCTCCTACAATGAGCAGTTCTTC. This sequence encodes CASSFLSGTLLSYNEQFF.

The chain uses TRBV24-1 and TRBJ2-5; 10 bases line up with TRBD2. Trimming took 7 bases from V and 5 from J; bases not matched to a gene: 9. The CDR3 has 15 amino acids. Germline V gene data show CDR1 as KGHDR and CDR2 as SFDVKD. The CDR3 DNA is TGTGCCACCAGCCGCCGGAGCGGGAGGGAGGAGACCCAGTACTTC. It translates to CATSRRSGREETQYF.

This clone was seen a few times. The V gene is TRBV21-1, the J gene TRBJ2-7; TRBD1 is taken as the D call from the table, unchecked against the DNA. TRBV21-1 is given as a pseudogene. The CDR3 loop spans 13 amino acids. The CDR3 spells CASSKRYRVEQYF. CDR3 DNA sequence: TGTGCCAGCAGCAAGCGATACAGGGTCGAGCAGTACTTC.

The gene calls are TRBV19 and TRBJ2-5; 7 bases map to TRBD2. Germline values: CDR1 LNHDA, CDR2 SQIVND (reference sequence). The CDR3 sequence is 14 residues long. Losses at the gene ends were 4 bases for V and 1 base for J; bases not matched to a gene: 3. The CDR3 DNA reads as TGTGCCAGTAGTAGCCGGGAGGTCCAAGAGACCCAGTACTTC. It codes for CASSSREVQETQYF.

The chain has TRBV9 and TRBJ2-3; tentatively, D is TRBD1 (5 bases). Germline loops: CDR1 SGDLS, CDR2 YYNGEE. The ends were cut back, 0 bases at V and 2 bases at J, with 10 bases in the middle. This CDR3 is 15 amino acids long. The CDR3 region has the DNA TGTGCCAGCAGCGTAGAGGGCAGGGACACAGATACGCAGTATTTT. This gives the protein CASSVEGRDTDTQYF. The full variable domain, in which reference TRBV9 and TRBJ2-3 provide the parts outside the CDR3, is DSGVTQTPKHLITATGQRVTLRCSPRSGDLSVYWYQQSLDQGLQFLIQYYNGEERAKGNILERFSAQQFPDLHSELNLSSLELGDSALYFCASSVEGRDTDTQYFGPGTRLTVL.

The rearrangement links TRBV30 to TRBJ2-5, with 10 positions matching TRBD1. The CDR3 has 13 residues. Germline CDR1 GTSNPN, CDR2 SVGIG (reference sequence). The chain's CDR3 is CAVTGGSRETQYF. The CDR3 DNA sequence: TGTGCGGTGACAGGGGGCAGTCGAGAGACCCAGTACTTC.

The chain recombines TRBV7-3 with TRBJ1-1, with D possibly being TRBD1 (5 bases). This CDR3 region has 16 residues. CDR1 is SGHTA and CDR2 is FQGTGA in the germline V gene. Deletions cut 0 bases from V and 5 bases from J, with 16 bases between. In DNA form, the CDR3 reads TGTGCCAGCAGCTTAACCGTTGGGGGGTTGGGAACTGAAGCTTTCTTT. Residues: CASSLTVGGLGTEAFF.